Here is one T cell receptor beta chain with its context. Germline trimming cut 4 bases from V and 5 bases from J; bases unmatched to any gene: 5. Germline loops: CDR1 SGHVS, CDR2 FQNEAQ. The CDR3 is made up of 16 amino acids. This entry belongs to a study of shared clonotypes between healthy human individuals. This table comes from immunoSEQ multiplex PCR, and its TCRdb copy is limited to in-frame clones, with some not included. The table lists approximately 2.5 million clones, more than 85% of them singletons. The chain is built from TRBV7-8 and TRBJ2-1; 13 bases match TRBD2. Sequencing was carried out using naive CD4+ T cells from PBMCs. Documented subset: CD45RA+ positively selected. The origin of this receptor is a man aged 18 to 29 in good health. Some clones in this sample may be carry-over from other donors' samples. The CDR3 DNA reads as TGTGCCAGCAGCTACCGACTAGCGGGAGGAAACAATGAGCAGTTCTTC. It yields the protein CASSYRLAGGNNEQFF.